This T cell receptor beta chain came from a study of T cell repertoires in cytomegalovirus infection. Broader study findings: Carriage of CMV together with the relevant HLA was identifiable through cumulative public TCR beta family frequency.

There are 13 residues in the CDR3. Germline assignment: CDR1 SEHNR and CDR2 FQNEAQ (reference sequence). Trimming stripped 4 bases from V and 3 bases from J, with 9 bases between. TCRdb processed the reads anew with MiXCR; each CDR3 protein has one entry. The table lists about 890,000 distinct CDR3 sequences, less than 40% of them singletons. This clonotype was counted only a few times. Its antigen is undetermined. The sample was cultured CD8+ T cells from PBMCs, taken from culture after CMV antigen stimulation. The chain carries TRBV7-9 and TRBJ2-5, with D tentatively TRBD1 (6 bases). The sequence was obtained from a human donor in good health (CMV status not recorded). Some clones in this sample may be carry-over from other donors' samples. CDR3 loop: CASSYQGKETQYF. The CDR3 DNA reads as TGTGCCAGCAGCTACCAGGGGAAAGAGACCCAGTACTTC.